Listed below are T cell receptor beta chains from one sample, sequenced in a study of blood T cell repertoires in COVID-19. Clones were sequenced by immunoSEQ multiplex PCR, and TCRdb holds only the in-frame ones, with some missing. The sample has approximately 440,000 clones, about 90% seen once. Sequencing used PBMCs or T cells enriched from blood (not recorded which). The receptor source for this set is a woman aged 18-29 years who had recovered from COVID-19. Each CDR3 is given with its conserved first and last residue. The order of the fields is CDR3 DNA, CDR3 protein, clone size, D gene, J gene, V gene. The D gene is left open where the match is weak. The size entry is marked missing in some rows and otherwise reads once, few, many or a size class.

TGTGCCAGCAGTTCCCCTCGGGGGGGTTTAAATCAGCCCCAGCATTTT CASSSPRGGLNQPQHF once - TRBJ1-5 TRBV28
TGTGCCAGCAGCCAATCTCAGGGGGGATCACCCCTCCACTTT CASSQSQGGSPLHF - TRBD1 TRBJ1-6 TRBV14
TGTGCCAGCAGCTTACAGGGGGGTAGTGAGCAGTTCTTC CASSLQGGSEQFF - - TRBJ2-1 TRBV7-9
TGTGCCAGCAGCTTCGGCGGGGGGCAAGAGACCCAGTACTTC CASSFGGGQETQYF - TRBD2 TRBJ2-5 TRBV5-4
TGCGCCAGCAGTGAGAAGGGGGAGGGGAACACTGAAGCTTTCTTT CASSEKGEGNTEAFF few - TRBJ1-1 TRBV10-1
TGTGCCAGCAGTGAACTATCCTTCAATGAGCAGTTCTTC CASSELSFNEQFF - - TRBJ2-1 TRBV2
TGTGCCAGCTCACTCGGACAGAAGGCACCCCTCCACTTT CASSLGQKAPLHF - - TRBJ1-6 TRBV18
TGTGCCAGCAGCTTAGTAATAGCCTTCTCTGGAAACACCATATATTTT CASSLVIAFSGNTIYF - - TRBJ1-3 TRBV5-8
TGCGCCAGCAGCTTCTCGCGGACTAGCGCGGGTAATGAGCAGTTCTTC CASSFSRTSAGNEQFF few TRBD2 TRBJ2-1 TRBV5-1
TGTGCCAGCAGTTCACAGGGGAACTATGGCTACACCTTC CASSSQGNYGYTF - TRBD1 TRBJ1-2 TRBV6-5
TGTGCCAGCAGCGACGGAACAGATTCCTACAATGAGCAGTTCTTC CASSDGTDSYNEQFF - - TRBJ2-1 TRBV7-9
TGCAGTGCTCGTGCCCCGACTAGCGGAGAGACCCAGTACTTC CSARAPTSGETQYF - TRBD2 TRBJ2-5 TRBV20-1
TGTGCCAGCAGCCAAGGAGGTGATAATTCACCCCTCCACTTT CASSQGGDNSPLHF - - TRBJ1-6 TRBV3-1/TRBV3-2
TGCGCCAGCAGCCAAGATGGGCTGGGGGGTAGCGGGGTTTCCTACGAGCAGTACTTC CASSQDGLGGSGVSYEQYF few TRBD2 TRBJ2-7 TRBV4-1
TGTGCCATCAAGGGCGGGGGGTACAATGAGCAGTTCTTC CAIKGGGYNEQFF - TRBD2 TRBJ2-1 TRBV10-3
TGTGCCAGCAGTCTTACAGGGACAACTAATGAAAAACTGTTTTTT CASSLTGTTNEKLFF - - TRBJ1-4 TRBV6-2/TRBV6-3
TGTGCCAGCAGCCAAGTCAGGGACACTGAAGCTTTCTTT CASSQVRDTEAFF few - TRBJ1-1 TRBV14
TGTGCCACCAGCCTGACTAATCAGCCCCAGCATTTT CATSLTNQPQHF - - TRBJ1-5 TRBV15
TGCGCCAGCAGCGAACAGGGTCCCGGCGCTAGTGGCTACACCTTC CASSEQGPGASGYTF - - TRBJ1-2 TRBV5-1
TGTGCCACCAGTGCACCCTTATACCGGGACAGTTACACAGATACGCAGTATTTT CATSAPLYRDSYTDTQYF - TRBD1 TRBJ2-3 TRBV24-1
TGTGCCACCAGCAGGGATAGCAATCAGCCCCAGCATTTT CATSRDSNQPQHF - - TRBJ1-5 TRBV24-1
TGTGCCACCAGTGATGGGGACAGGGGGGTCTATGGCTACACCTTC CATSDGDRGVYGYTF - TRBD1 TRBJ1-2 TRBV24-1
TGTGCCTGGAGGAGGGCAGGGGTAACCGGGGAGCTGTTTTTT CAWRRAGVTGELFF - - TRBJ2-2 TRBV30
TGTGCCAGTGGGCCGGGACTAGCAAACGAGCAGTACTTC CASGPGLANEQYF - TRBD2 TRBJ2-7 TRBV19
TGTGCCAGCAGCTTAGAGGCAGGGGCCTACGAGCAGTACTTC CASSLEAGAYEQYF - - TRBJ2-7 TRBV7-9
TGCGCCAGCAGCGGTAGGACTAGTATTTGGTTGGAGACCCAGTACTTC CASSGRTSIWLETQYF - TRBD2 TRBJ2-5 TRBV5-1
TGTGCCAGTAACCCGACAGGCCAGAATTCACCCCTCCACTTT CASNPTGQNSPLHF once - TRBJ1-6 TRBV19
TGTGCCAGCAGCCTCCAGCCCGGGACTAGCGGGGAGTCTTACGAGCAGTACTTC CASSLQPGTSGESYEQYF - TRBD2 TRBJ2-7 TRBV3-1/TRBV3-2
TGTGCCAGCAGCTTAACCGGGACAGGGGAGGGCTACACCTTC CASSLTGTGEGYTF - TRBD1 TRBJ1-2 TRBV5-8
TGTGCCAGTAGTATCGGAGCGGGAGGCGATGATACGCAGTATTTT CASSIGAGGDDTQYF - TRBD2 TRBJ2-3 TRBV19
TGTGCCAGCAGTTTCAGGGACACCTACAATGAGCAGTTCTTC CASSFRDTYNEQFF - - TRBJ2-1 TRBV27
TGTGCCAGCAGCGTAGACGGGAACACTGAAGCTTTCTTT CASSVDGNTEAFF - - TRBJ1-1 TRBV9
TGTGCCAGCAGCGTCGGGACAGGGAGTCTTAATTCACCCCTCCACTTT CASSVGTGSLNSPLHF - TRBD1 TRBJ1-6 TRBV7-9
TGTGCCAGCAGCAAGAACACCGACACCGGGGAGCTGTTTTTT CASSKNTDTGELFF - - TRBJ2-2 TRBV4-2
TGCGCCAGCAGCTTGTTTGGGACACCTTATGACGAGCAGTACTTC CASSLFGTPYDEQYF - - TRBJ2-7 TRBV5-1
TGCGCCAGCAGCGCCGTGGACAGGGGGGGCACAGATACGCAGTATTTT CASSAVDRGGTDTQYF once TRBD1 TRBJ2-3 TRBV5-1
TGTGCCAGCAGCCAAGAGTATGTAGCCGAGACCTCCTACAATGAGCAGTTCTTC CASSQEYVAETSYNEQFF - - TRBJ2-1 TRBV3-1/TRBV3-2
TGTGCCAGCAGTAAAGAACAGGGTATTGTCTATGGCTACACCTTC CASSKEQGIVYGYTF once - TRBJ1-2 TRBV6-2/TRBV6-3
TGCGCCAGCAGCCAATCCGCTACCCTAATTGCTGGCTACACCTTC CASSQSATLIAGYTF - - TRBJ1-2 TRBV4-1
TGTGCCAGCAGCCAATCCGGGGTTAGCAATCAGCCCCAGCATTTT CASSQSGVSNQPQHF - - TRBJ1-5 TRBV16
TGTGCCAGCAGCTTAGAAACTGACTCCTACGAGCAGTACTTC CASSLETDSYEQYF - - TRBJ2-7 TRBV11-3